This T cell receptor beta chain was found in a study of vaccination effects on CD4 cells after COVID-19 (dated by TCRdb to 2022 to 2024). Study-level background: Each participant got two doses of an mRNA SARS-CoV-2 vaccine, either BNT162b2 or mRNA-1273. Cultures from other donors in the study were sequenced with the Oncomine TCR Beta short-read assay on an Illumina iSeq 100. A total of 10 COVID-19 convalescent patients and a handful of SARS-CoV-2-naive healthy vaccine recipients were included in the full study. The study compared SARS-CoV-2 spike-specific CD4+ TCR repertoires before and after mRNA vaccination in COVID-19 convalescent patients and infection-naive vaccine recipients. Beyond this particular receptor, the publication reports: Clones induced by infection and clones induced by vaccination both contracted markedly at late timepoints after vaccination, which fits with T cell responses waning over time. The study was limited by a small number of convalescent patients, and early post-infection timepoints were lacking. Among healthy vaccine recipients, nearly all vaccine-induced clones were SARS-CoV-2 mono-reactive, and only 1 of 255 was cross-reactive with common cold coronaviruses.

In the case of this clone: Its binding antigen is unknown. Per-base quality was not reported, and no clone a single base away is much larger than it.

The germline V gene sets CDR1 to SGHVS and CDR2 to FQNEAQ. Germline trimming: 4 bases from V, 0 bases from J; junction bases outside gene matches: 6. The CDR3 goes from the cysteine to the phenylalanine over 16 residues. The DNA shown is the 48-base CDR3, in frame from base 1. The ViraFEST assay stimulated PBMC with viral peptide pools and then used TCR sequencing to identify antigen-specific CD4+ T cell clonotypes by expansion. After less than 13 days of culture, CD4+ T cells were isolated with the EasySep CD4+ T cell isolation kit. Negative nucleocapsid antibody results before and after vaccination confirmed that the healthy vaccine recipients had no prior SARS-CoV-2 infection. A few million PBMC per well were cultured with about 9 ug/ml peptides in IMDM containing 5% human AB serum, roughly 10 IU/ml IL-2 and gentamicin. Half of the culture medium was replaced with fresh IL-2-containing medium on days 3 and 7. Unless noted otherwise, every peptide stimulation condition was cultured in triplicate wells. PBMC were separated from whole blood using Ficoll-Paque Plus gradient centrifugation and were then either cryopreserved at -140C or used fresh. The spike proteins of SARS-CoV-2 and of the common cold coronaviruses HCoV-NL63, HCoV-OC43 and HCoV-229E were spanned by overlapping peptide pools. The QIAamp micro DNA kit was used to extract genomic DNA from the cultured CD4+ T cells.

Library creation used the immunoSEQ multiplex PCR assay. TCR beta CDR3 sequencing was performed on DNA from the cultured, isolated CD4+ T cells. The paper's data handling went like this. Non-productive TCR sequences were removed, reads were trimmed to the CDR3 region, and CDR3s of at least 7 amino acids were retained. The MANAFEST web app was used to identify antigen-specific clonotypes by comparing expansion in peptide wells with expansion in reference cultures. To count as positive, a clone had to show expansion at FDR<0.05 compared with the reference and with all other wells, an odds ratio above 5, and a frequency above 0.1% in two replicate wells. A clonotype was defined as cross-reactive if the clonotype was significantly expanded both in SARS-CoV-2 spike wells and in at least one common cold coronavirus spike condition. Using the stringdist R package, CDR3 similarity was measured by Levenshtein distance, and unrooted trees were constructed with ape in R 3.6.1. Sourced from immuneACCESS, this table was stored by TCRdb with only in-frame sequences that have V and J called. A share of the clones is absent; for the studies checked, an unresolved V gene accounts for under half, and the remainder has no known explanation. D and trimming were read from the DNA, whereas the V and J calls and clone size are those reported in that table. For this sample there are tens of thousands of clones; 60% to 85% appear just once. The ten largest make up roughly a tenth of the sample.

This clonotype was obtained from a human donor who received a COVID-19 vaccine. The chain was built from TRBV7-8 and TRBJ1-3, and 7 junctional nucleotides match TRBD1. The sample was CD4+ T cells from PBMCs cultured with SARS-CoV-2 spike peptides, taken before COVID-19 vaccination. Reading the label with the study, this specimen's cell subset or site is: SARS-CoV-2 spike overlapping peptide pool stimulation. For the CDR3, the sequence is CASSYGGQSSGNTIYF. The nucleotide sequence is TGTGCCAGCAGCTATGGGGGACAGTCCTCTGGAAACACCATATATTTT.